A selection of T cell receptor beta chains follows, all from one sample in a study of cytomegalovirus exposure and HLA in healthy donors. Measured with immunoSEQ multiplex PCR; TCRdb has only the in-frame clones, and not every one. This sample yields 150,000 to 200,000 clones, of which 65% to 90% are seen a single time; about 2.3% belongs to the top ten. Source material: PBMCs. The receptors were sampled from a woman in her forties or fifties in good health and CMV-seronegative. The conserved cysteine and the conserved F or W are not part of the CDR3 here. Each record gives: V gene, J gene, CDR3 protein.

TRBV9,TRBJ1-3,ASSVAGLDSGNTIY
TRBV28,TRBJ1-4,ASSLPSAQGGNWDEKLF
TRBV18,TRBJ2-7,ASSTGTSIYEQY
TRBV13,TRBJ2-1,ASSPETGDNEQF
TRBV4-3,TRBJ2-7,ASSQGTGRLYEQY
TRBV7-2,TRBJ1-5,ASSLVTGEQPQH
TRBV6-5,TRBJ1-1,ASSYDQAGAEAF
TRBV7-9,TRBJ2-2,ASGRSRNRDFSGELF
TRBV7-6,TRBJ1-2,ASSETNYGYT
TRBV19,TRBJ2-1,ASSIGTGNYNEQF
TRBV28,TRBJ1-5,ASRDTGSSNQPQH
TRBV19,TRBJ1-5,ASSMATGQGAQPQH
TRBV19,TRBJ1-1,ASSGRQGNTEAF
TRBV4-1,TRBJ2-3,ASSHLRERDTQY
TRBV4-1,TRBJ2-7,ASSQDLSGRAGYEQY
TRBV5-1,TRBJ2-1,ASSYLAGGSYNEQF
TRBV27,TRBJ2-7,ASSLFGTGAYEQY
TRBV28,TRBJ2-7,ASSPQTSGRAEYEQY
TRBV7-8,TRBJ2-7,ASSRLAGANEQY
TRBV9,TRBJ2-7,ASSVEGTGSYEQY
TRBV11-2,TRBJ1-2,ASSLAAAANYGYT
TRBV28,TRBJ2-5,ASSLGLETQY
TRBV10-1,TRBJ2-3,ASSKTSGMSTDTQY
TRBV5-1,TRBJ1-4,ASSLMTGAREKLF
TRBV27,TRBJ2-1,ASSYGSGTSGSNEQF
TRBV6-1,TRBJ1-2,ASSERDRAGYT
TRBV28,TRBJ2-6,ASSLSHVDTSGSFGANVLT
TRBV7-9,TRBJ2-5,ASSLRDRGRETQY
TRBV5-8,TRBJ2-7,ASTPGGGSYEQY
TRBV30,TRBJ1-1,AWSRTEAF
TRBV5-1,TRBJ2-2,ASRYDGLNTGELF
TRBV29-1,TRBJ2-1,SVEDRKGGNEQF
TRBV27,TRBJ2-1,ASRSSSSQTYNEQF
TRBV6-1,TRBJ1-5,ASRPRDGRGQPQH